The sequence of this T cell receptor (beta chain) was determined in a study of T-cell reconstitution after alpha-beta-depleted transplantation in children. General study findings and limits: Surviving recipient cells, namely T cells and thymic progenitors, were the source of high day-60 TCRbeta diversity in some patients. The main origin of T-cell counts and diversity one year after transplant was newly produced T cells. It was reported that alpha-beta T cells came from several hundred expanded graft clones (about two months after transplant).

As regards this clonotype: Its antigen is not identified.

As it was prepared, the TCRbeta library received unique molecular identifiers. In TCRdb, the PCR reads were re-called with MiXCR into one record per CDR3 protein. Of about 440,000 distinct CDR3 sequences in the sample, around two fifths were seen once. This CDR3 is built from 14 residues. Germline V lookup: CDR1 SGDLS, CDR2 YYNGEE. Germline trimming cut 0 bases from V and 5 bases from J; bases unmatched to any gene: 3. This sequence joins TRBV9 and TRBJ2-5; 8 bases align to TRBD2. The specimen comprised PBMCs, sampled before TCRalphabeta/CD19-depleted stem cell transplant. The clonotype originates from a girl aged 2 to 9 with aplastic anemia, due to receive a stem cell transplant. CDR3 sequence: CASSVAASGETQYF. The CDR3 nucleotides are TGTGCCAGCAGCGTAGCGGCTAGCGGGGAGACCCAGTACTTC.